This T cell receptor (beta chain) was documented in a study of blood T cell repertoires in COVID-19. Whole-study context: There were acute and convalescent COVID-19 samples, and they came from the United States, Italy and Spain.

From germline, CDR1 is SQVTM and CDR2 ANQGSEA. V was clipped by 2 bases and J by 0 bases; unmatched bases: 7. CDR3 length equals 15 residues. Libraries were prepared by immunoSEQ multiplex PCR; TCRdb keeps only in-frame clonotypes and omits some of them. Of 100,000 to 150,000 clones listed, approximately 90% are singletons. Sequencing used peripheral blood. The genes are TRBV29-1 and TRBJ2-7; 7 positions match TRBD2. This receptor was identified in a human donor in a cohort sampled during active COVID-19. CDR3 sequence (DNA): TGCAGCGTTGAACTAGCGGCGACGTCCTCCTACGAGCAGTACTTC. It codes for CSVELAATSSYEQYF.